What follows describes a single T cell receptor (beta chain). The data belong to a study of resident and recirculating memory T cells in vitiligo. This table comes from immunoSEQ multiplex PCR, and its TCRdb copy is limited to in-frame clones, with some not included. The table shows fewer than 80,000 clones, with 80% to 95% occurring only once. Looked up from germline, CDR1 is LNHDA and CDR2 is SQIVND (reference sequence). Trimming removed 6 bases from V and 5 bases from J, with 20 bases in between. This CDR3 is built from 15 residues. The sequenced material came from blood. The V call is TRBV19, the J call TRBJ2-7, with D perhaps matching TRBD1 (7 bases). The origin of this receptor is a male donor with vitiligo. The CDR3 loop is CASSISRGRPNEQYF. As DNA, the CDR3 is TGTGCCAGTAGCATAAGCAGGGGGAGGCCGAACGAGCAGTACTTC.